What follows are 15 T cell receptor beta chains derived from one specimen sequenced in a study of cytomegalovirus exposure and HLA in healthy donors. This PCR relied on a set of 60 Vbeta primers and 13 Jbeta primers. Produced via immunoSEQ multiplex PCR; TCRdb's table is partial and in-frame only. The data hold 130,000 to 150,000 clones, with around 79% observed a single time. The sample was PBMCs. The receptor source for this set is a woman in her 40s in good health and CMV-seropositive.

The chain links TRBV5-1 to TRBJ2-3; D unresolved. V was clipped by 1 base and J by 6 bases, with 12 bases between them. The CDR3 consists of 14 residues. CDR1 and CDR2 from the germline V gene are SGHRS and YFSETQ. The CDR3 is CASSLTPGSDTQYF. CDR3 DNA sequence: TGCGCCAGCAGCTTGACACCGGGTTCCGATACGCAGTATTTT.

The chain combines TRBV6-5 with TRBJ1-2; a possible D gene is TRBD1 (6 bases). CDR1 and CDR2 (germline): MNHEY, SVGAGI. Trimming removed 0 bases from V and 2 bases from J, with 10 bases in between. The CDR3 spans 15 residues. In nucleotides, the CDR3 is TGTGCCAGCAGTTACTCTCCGACAGGCAACTATGGCTACACCTTC. Its translation is CASSYSPTGNYGYTF.

The chain uses TRBV11-2 and TRBJ2-7, with 8 bases identical to TRBD1. Per the germline V gene, CDR1 is SGHAT and CDR2 is FQNNGV. After removal of 5 bases from V and 5 bases from J, the junction contained 8 bases not matched to a gene. There are 14 residues in the CDR3. The CDR3 sequence is CASSADRGSHEQYF. CDR3 coding DNA: TGTGCCAGCAGCGCAGACAGGGGTTCCCACGAGCAGTACTTC.

The J gene is TRBJ2-2, the V gene TRBV5-1; TRBD1 matches 8 bases. Germline V gene sequence: CDR1 SGHRS, CDR2 YFSETQ. This CDR3 region has 15 residues. V lost 2 bases, J lost 5 bases, and 5 bases stayed unmatched. DNA for the CDR3: TGCGCCAGCAGCTTTACGGGACAGGCGACCGGGGAGCTGTTTTTT. This gives the protein CASSFTGQATGELFF.

This clone was found a few times. The chain couples TRBV28 to TRBJ2-1; TRBD2 aligns across 8 bases. The V and J ends lost 6 bases and 6 bases, in that order; junction bases with no gene match: 19. Germline V CDR1 and CDR2: MDHEN, SYDVKM. The CDR3 is made up of 18 amino acids. The CDR3 loop reads CASSSLYLPGLGPNEQFF. The CDR3 DNA reads TGTGCCAGCAGCTCTCTATACCTGCCGGGACTAGGCCCCAATGAGCAGTTCTTC.

This chain uses TRBV6-5 with TRBJ2-3; 8 bases map to TRBD1. The CDR3 runs 14 residues. Germline lookup yields CDR1 MNHEY and CDR2 SVGAGI. The V segment lost 6 bases and the J segment 2 bases; nucleotides outside the gene matches: 4. The CDR3 DNA follows: TGTGCCAGCAGAAGGGGACAGGCCACAGATACGCAGTATTTT. Translation gives CASRRGQATDTQYF.

The CDR3 loop reads CATRGFFGTGEVDYGYTF. DNA for the CDR3: TGCGCCACCAGGGGTTTCTTCGGGACAGGGGAAGTGGACTATGGCTACACCTTC. This chain links TRBV10-2 with TRBJ1-2, with TRBD1 matching over 10 bases. This CDR3 contains 18 residues. The V gene end was trimmed by 10 bases and the J gene end by 3 bases; junction bases not matched to a gene: 20. CDR1 and CDR2 (germline): WSHSY, SAAADI.

The V and J genes are TRBV5-1 and TRBJ1-4; TRBD1 aligns across 8 bases. V gave up 4 bases and J gave up 8 bases; unmatched junction bases: 7. Germline-derived CDR1 and CDR2 are SGHRS and YFSETQ. The CDR3 consists of 14 residues. The CDR3 DNA reads as TGCGCCAGCAGCATGGCCGGACAGGGCGAAAAACTGTTTTTT. As protein: CASSMAGQGEKLFF.

V usage is TRBV6-5 and J usage is TRBJ2-5, with 9 bases that match TRBD2. This CDR3 has 15 residues. Germline lookup yields CDR1 MNHEY and CDR2 SVGAGI. With 8 bases clipped from V and 5 bases from J, the junction kept 12 bases outside the gene matches. The CDR3 loop is CASGLGGGAVETQYF. CDR3 coding DNA: TGTGCCAGCGGTCTCGGCGGGGGGGCCGTGGAGACCCAGTACTTC.

V is TRBV5-4 and J is TRBJ1-4, with TRBD1 matching over 11 bases. The germline gives CDR1 SGHNT, CDR2 YYREEE (reference sequence). Germline trimming cut 3 bases from V and 8 bases from J; bases unmatched to any gene: 6. CDR3 size: 15 residues. The CDR3 DNA follows: TGTGCCAGCAGCTCCACGGGACAGGGGGAGGAAAAACTGTTTTTT. Translated: CASSSTGQGEEKLFF.

V usage is TRBV9 and J usage is TRBJ1-1, with a possible D match to TRBD1 (5 bases). V was pared by 0 bases and J by 4 bases, with 16 bases between. Germline CDR1 SGDLS, CDR2 YYNGEE. The CDR3 length is 16 residues. The CDR3 here is CASSVESLSRATEAFF. In nucleotides, the CDR3 is TGTGCCAGCAGCGTAGAAAGTTTATCCAGGGCCACTGAAGCTTTCTTT.

V usage is TRBV5-1 and J usage is TRBJ1-1, with D tentatively TRBD1 (6 bases). Trimming stripped 4 bases from V and 6 bases from J, with 10 bases between. The CDR3 is 12 residues long. Germline lookup yields CDR1 SGHRS and CDR2 YFSETQ. DNA for the CDR3: TGCGCCAGCAGCGATACAGGGCCTGAAGCTTTCTTT. This sequence encodes CASSDTGPEAFF.

The CDR3 loop reads CASSESSGLTEAFF. CDR3 nucleotides: TGTGCCAGCAGTGAGAGTTCGGGTCTCACTGAAGCTTTCTTT. The chain carries TRBV6-1 and TRBJ1-1; D call uncertain. From germline, CDR1 is MNHNS and CDR2 SASEGT. Trimming cost V 3 bases and J 4 bases, with 12 bases left between them. The CDR3 is 14 amino acids.

V is TRBV9 and J is TRBJ2-5; 15 bases are a match to TRBD2. CDR1 SGDLS and CDR2 YYNGEE come from the germline V gene. The junction had 5 bases not matched to a gene; V was cut back by 3 bases and J by 5 bases. The CDR3 is 16 residues long. The DNA for the CDR3 is TGTGCCAGCAGCGCCTTCGGGACTAGCGGGGGGGAGACCCAGTACTTC. Amino acid sequence: CASSAFGTSGGETQYF. The variable domain in full, completed from reference TRBV9 and TRBJ2-5, reads DSGVTQTPKHLITATGQRVTLRCSPRSGDLSVYWYQQSLDQGLQFLIQYYNGEERAKGNILERFSAQQFPDLHSELNLSSLELGDSALYFCASSAFGTSGGETQYFGPGTRLLVL.

This chain uses TRBV19 with TRBJ1-6, with D maybe TRBD1 (6 bases). The CDR3 length is 13 residues. V lost 4 bases and J lost 9, with 10 bases in between. Germline CDR1 reads LNHDA; CDR2 reads SQIVND (reference sequence). The CDR3 region is CASSTGEVSPLHF. CDR3 nucleotides: TGTGCCAGTAGTACAGGGGAAGTTTCACCCCTCCACTTT.